This TCR beta chain comes out of a study of cytomegalovirus exposure and HLA in healthy donors (dated by TCRdb to about 2017). Study-wide context: An earlier analysis of approximately 640 of the donors reported approximately 290 Gb of sequence data and 100 million to 130 million unique TCR beta sequences from 190 million or so T cells. Roughly 320 gigabases of sequencing data and roughly 81 million unique TCR sequences made up an early release that covered under 750 HLA-typed donors. Among the roughly 400 genotyped donors, roughly 80% belonged to the genetic ancestry cluster associated with self-reported Caucasian donors. The aim of the study was to test whether cataloging public T cell receptors could identify signatures of past pathogen exposure. The T cell repertoires of 666 subjects were profiled by immunosequencing and related to cytomegalovirus serostatus. A separate validation cohort of 90 to 150 different subjects was used in addition to the 666-subject first cohort. The study combined high-throughput TCR immunosequencing, statistical association of individual TCRs with disease status, and machine learning to predict cytomegalovirus infection status. In a later analysis, previously published TCR beta repertoires from several hundred donors were re-analyzed and high-resolution HLA genotyping was added so that TCR occurrence patterns could be studied. The later analysis used no new phenotypic data to find candidate immune exposures, relying instead on TCR beta sequences and their occurrence across donors. To decide whether each TCR beta V gene segment behaved as functional or pseudogenic, an earlier analysis of approximately 590 of the donors relied on high-throughput TCR beta sequencing. Donor age, sex, ethnicity and CMV serostatus were compiled alongside the repertoire data. Genome-wide SNP genotypes for about 65% of the 666 donors were used in a later genetic analysis, which treated that subset as a discovery cohort. Every discovery cohort repertoire had been produced on one sequencing platform. Class I and class II HLA loci were covered by the typing at four-digit resolution. Typing coverage varied by locus: roughly 629-640 donors for A, B, C, DRB1 and DQB1; 522 for DQA1; about 590 for DPA1; roughly 450 for DPB1. Roughly 5 DR-DQ haplotypes were handled as single units for association and clustering, since linkage in the cohort was strong. Across around 400 genotyped donors of the cohort, an average of about 250,000 unique TCR beta nucleotide sequences per donor were sequenced, and around 20% of those sequences were non-productive.

Receptor libraries were prepared by the immunoSEQ multiplex PCR assay. For the multiplex PCR, a mixture combining 60 forward primers for TCR Vbeta segments and 13 reverse primers for TCR Jbeta segments was used. A multiplex PCR assay on genomic DNA amplified the CDR3 region of rearranged TCR beta genes. The amplified TCR beta libraries were sequenced on the Illumina HiSeq System as 87-base-pair reads. The original methods were these. In a later analysis, tens of millions of unique TCR beta chains were counted across the 666 repertoires, and roughly 11 million of these chains were shared by at least two donors. Raw reads were error-corrected and collapsed into unique sequences with a nearest-neighbor algorithm that merged closely related sequences to remove PCR and sequencing errors. CDR3 sequences were aligned to IMGT reference sequences to assign V, D and J gene segments. Each retained sequence needed at least a six-nucleotide match to both a V gene segment and a J gene segment. Rearrangements were classified as productive when the CDR3 lacked stop codons and remained in frame with V and J, and all other rearrangements were classified as non-productive. CDR3 was defined according to IMGT convention as the region running from the second conserved V-encoded cysteine to the conserved J-encoded phenylalanine. In an earlier analysis of more than 550 of the donors, sequences lacking an unambiguous match to a single V gene segment were excluded. In an earlier analysis of a few hundred of the donors, V segments were called functional above 56.7% productive rearrangements and were called segregating when the between-donor standard deviation exceeded 5%. A statistical classification framework was built for diagnosing cytomegalovirus status from the catalog of TCR beta chain sequences. In a later analysis, TCR nucleotide sequences were compared against IMGT/GENE-DB human TR gene sequences so that V and J genes could be assigned. In a later analysis, CDR3 sequences and most-parsimonious VDJ recombination scenarios were assigned using the TCRdist pipeline. A later analysis defined each TCR beta chain by its CDR3 amino acid sequence plus V-gene family, and excluded reads lacking a unique V-gene family. In a later analysis, 550 to 650 highly shared, low-generation-probability nucleotide sequences were removed to address suspected cross-contamination and a sequencing artifact. A later analysis calculated a clonal expansion index for each public chain from normalized within-repertoire ranks of inferred template counts. In a later analysis, generation probabilities were computed with a VDJ recombination model fitted to out-of-frame rearrangements, and the resulting probabilities were checked against IGoR. Hypergeometric tests were used in a later analysis to score TCR-TCR, TCR-HLA and TCR-CMV co-occurrence, with a repertoire-size bias correction applied to the TCR pairs. To estimate false discovery rates, a later analysis permuted the HLA or CMV assignments 20 times. In a later analysis, co-occurring TCRs were grouped using DBSCAN, with TCRdist sequence similarity added in when clustering inside HLA-allele-positive subsets. Repertoires with fewer than 30,000 or more than 120,000 public chains were left out of co-occurrence clustering, as were about 5 repertoires with anomalous nucleotide sharing. As stored in TCRdb, this immuneACCESS dataset retains in-frame rearrangements with V and J assigned. A fraction of the clones does not appear; measured against another copy, unresolved V genes explain less than half of the discrepancy, and the remainder lacks a known reason. The DNA was the basis for D and trimming; V, J and clone size are from that table. This sample's table has entries for roughly 77,000 clones. The ten largest clones represent roughly 4.8% of the sample.

Spanning cysteine to phenylalanine, the CDR3 consists of 16 amino acids. Only CDR3 DNA remains: 48 bases, in frame from the first base. Relative to germline, V is 6 bases shorter and J is 4 bases shorter, with 20 bases between their ends. The germline V gene yields SNHLY for CDR1 and FYNNEI for CDR2. The research as a whole found: According to a later analysis, most CMV-associated TCR beta chains appeared to be HLA-restricted, and the HLA associations seemed to be driven largely by CMV exposure. Specific HLA alleles were associated with some 15,000 TCR beta sequences at a false discovery rate of 0.05 in a later analysis. An earlier analysis of 587 of the donors showed that most TCR beta V segments appeared in productive rearrangements either about 87% or about 30% of the time, which broadly matched IMGT annotations. An association between a missense DCLRE1C variant and V-gene and J-gene trimming of TCR beta chains was found in a later genetic analysis and replicated in an independent cohort. The authors suggested that the approach could potentially be generalized to other disease states and immunological phenotypes. A later analysis found that TCR association rates varied across HLA loci, with DRB1 alleles showing the most associated TCRs and HLA-C alleles the fewest. A later analysis reported that several top co-occurrence clusters appeared linked to parvovirus B19, influenza, CMV and Epstein-Barr virus. In both the original and validation cohorts, the classifier was reported to diagnose cytomegalovirus status with high specificity and sensitivity. Some IMGT-functional V segments, including TRBV6-2 and TRBV6-3, could not be distinguished by the 87-base-pair reads and were therefore excluded. A further reported finding was that TCR beta sequences accurately predicted the HLA-A and HLA-B alleles for most subjects in the first cohort. Most TCR sequences were seen in very few donors, while some public TCRs were found in many individuals. Sequencing depth was assumed to be roughly uniform across donors in the presence/absence analyses, though that assumption may not hold. The study listed 150 to 200 TCR beta chains as associated with cytomegalovirus. Assigning TCR associations to individual alleles was difficult when HLA alleles, especially DR and DQ, strongly co-occurred. A few of the identified cytomegalovirus-associated TCR beta chains were confirmed in vitro to be specific for cytomegalovirus antigens. In a later analysis, HLA-associated TCR beta chains showed more clonal expansion and lower generation probabilities than non-associated chains that were equally common. Because HLA typing was missing for some donors at each locus, association tests included only the typed subset. The earlier analysis of fewer than 750 of the donors excluded over 15 rarely observed V segments, including chromosome 9 orphons, because counts were too low. A later genetic analysis reported fewer N-insertions in productive TCRs among donors in an Asian-associated ancestry cluster than the roughly 700-donor mean. CMV serostatus was the only immune exposure information available for the cohort. Linkage disequilibrium might explain the correlated functional status among segregating V segments, but an unknown experimental factor could not be excluded. In this cohort, only TCR beta chains were sequenced, and detectable features were limited by the absence of alpha or paired-chain data. A cluster of highly shared sequence variants was judged likely to represent a technical artifact of the sequencing pipeline.

Of note for this clone: Its antigen is unknown.

The cohort consisted of 666 healthy bone marrow donors. Cohort members were all nominally healthy when sampled, although unrecorded immune exposures were likely present. The donor was CMV seronegative and belonged to the group of 350 or so seronegative cohort members. Every donor gave a peripheral blood sample, and the peripheral blood mononuclear cells from that sample were used for TCR beta sequencing. Genomic DNA was extracted from the blood cell samples with the Qiagen DNeasy Blood Extraction Kit. The source is a man between 25 and 39 years old in good health and CMV-seronegative. The sequence links TRBV2 to TRBJ2-3, with the D gene not confidently named. Sequencing was done on a sample of PBMCs. The nucleotide sequence reads TGTGCCAGCAGCATAGAGGCAATAGTTCACTCAGATACGCAGTATTTT. It encodes CASSIEAIVHSDTQYF.